The rows below give T cell receptor beta chains drawn from one sample of a study of cytomegalovirus exposure and HLA in healthy donors. The table came from immunoSEQ multiplex PCR; TCRdb's copy has only in-frame clones and leaves some out. Across 110,000 to 150,000 clones, the top ten clones capture over 2% of the sample. The sample taken for sequencing was PBMCs. Receptors originate from a woman younger than 35 in good health and CMV-seronegative. Each CDR3 is given with its conserved first and last residue. A D gene is named only where the DNA matches it firmly.

d_gene: -; j_gene: TRBJ1-2; v_gene: TRBV9; CDR3nt: TGTGCCAGCAGCCCCAGCAGGCTACCTGGCTACACCTTC; CDR3aa: CASSPSRLPGYTF
d_gene: -; j_gene: TRBJ1-2; v_gene: TRBV2; CDR3nt: TGTGCCAGCAGTGTTTCCCGGGGCACAGGGAGCGACTATGGCTACACCTTC; CDR3aa: CASSVSRGTGSDYGYTF
d_gene: -; j_gene: TRBJ2-3; v_gene: TRBV25-1; CDR3nt: TGTGCCAGCAGTGAACTCGACAGAGCCACAGATACGCAGTATTTT; CDR3aa: CASSELDRATDTQYF
d_gene: -; j_gene: TRBJ1-5; v_gene: TRBV10-3; CDR3nt: TGTGCCATCAGTGAGTCGAATACAGGAAGCAATCAGCCCCAGCATTTT; CDR3aa: CAISESNTGSNQPQHF
d_gene: TRBD1; j_gene: TRBJ1-4; v_gene: TRBV15; CDR3nt: TGTGCCACCAGCAGAGAATACGGGACAGCCCTAGAAAAACTGTTTTTT; CDR3aa: CATSREYGTALEKLFF
d_gene: -; j_gene: TRBJ2-2; v_gene: TRBV5-8; CDR3nt: TGTGCCAGCAGTGGGACTCCGAACACCGGGGAGCTGTTTTTT; CDR3aa: CASSGTPNTGELFF
d_gene: -; j_gene: TRBJ2-3; v_gene: TRBV6-6; CDR3nt: TGTGCCAGCAGTTACTCTCTCGCGGAGGGTAAAGATACGCAGTATTTT; CDR3aa: CASSYSLAEGKDTQYF
d_gene: -; j_gene: TRBJ1-5; v_gene: TRBV18; CDR3nt: TGTGCCAGCTCCATGACAGGAGGTCTTCAGCCCCAGCATTTT; CDR3aa: CASSMTGGLQPQHF
d_gene: TRBD1; j_gene: TRBJ2-5; v_gene: TRBV5-1; CDR3nt: TGCGCCAGCAGCCAGGACAGGTGGGCAGAGACCCAGTACTTC; CDR3aa: CASSQDRWAETQYF
d_gene: TRBD2; j_gene: TRBJ2-2; v_gene: TRBV5-5; CDR3nt: TGTGCCAGCAGCTTGGTTCTAGCGGCCGGGGAGCTGTTTTTT; CDR3aa: CASSLVLAAGELFF
d_gene: TRBD1; j_gene: TRBJ1-2; v_gene: TRBV28; CDR3nt: TGTGCCAGCAGGCCCCACGGACAGGCTAACTATGGCTACACCTTC; CDR3aa: CASRPHGQANYGYTF
d_gene: TRBD1; j_gene: TRBJ2-2; v_gene: TRBV14; CDR3nt: TGTGCCAGCAGCGACCCAGGGGGAACGAACACCGGGGAGCTGTTTTTT; CDR3aa: CASSDPGGTNTGELFF
d_gene: TRBD2; j_gene: TRBJ2-5; v_gene: TRBV6-5; CDR3nt: TGTGCCAGCAGTTATCAAGCGGGAGGTGGAAAAGAGACCCGGTACTTC; CDR3aa: CASSYQAGGGKETRYF
d_gene: -; j_gene: TRBJ1-2; v_gene: TRBV4-3; CDR3nt: TGCGCCAGCAGCCAAGATTCCGGGGTAGGCTACACCTTC; CDR3aa: CASSQDSGVGYTF
d_gene: -; j_gene: TRBJ2-3; v_gene: TRBV10-3; CDR3nt: TGTGCCATCAGTGAGGAGGGAGAGCGATTCACAGATACGCAGTATTTT; CDR3aa: CAISEEGERFTDTQYF
d_gene: -; j_gene: TRBJ1-3; v_gene: TRBV14; CDR3nt: TGTGCCAGCAGACCCGACAGCAGAAACACCATATATTTT; CDR3aa: CASRPDSRNTIYF
d_gene: -; j_gene: TRBJ1-4; v_gene: TRBV4-2; CDR3nt: TGTGCCAGCAGCCAAGTCGGGACAGAAAAACTGTTTTTT; CDR3aa: CASSQVGTEKLFF
d_gene: TRBD2; j_gene: TRBJ2-1; v_gene: TRBV7-2; CDR3nt: TGTGCCAGCAGCCCCGCCGGGACTAGGAGCTACAATGAGCAGTTCTTC; CDR3aa: CASSPAGTRSYNEQFF
d_gene: -; j_gene: TRBJ1-1; v_gene: TRBV6-5; CDR3nt: TGTGCCAGCAGGGATCCGGGTAGGAATGAAGCTTTCTTT; CDR3aa: CASRDPGRNEAFF
d_gene: TRBD2; j_gene: TRBJ2-3; v_gene: TRBV11-2; CDR3nt: TGTGCCAGCAGCTTAGGGCTAGCGGGAGCGTTGGCAGATACGCAGTATTTT; CDR3aa: CASSLGLAGALADTQYF
d_gene: -; j_gene: TRBJ2-1; v_gene: TRBV5-1; CDR3nt: TGCGCCAGCAGCTTGGGCCAGGGGTCCTACAATGAGCAGTTCTTC; CDR3aa: CASSLGQGSYNEQFF
d_gene: TRBD2; j_gene: TRBJ2-5; v_gene: TRBV6-6; CDR3nt: TGTGCCAGCAGTTCCGGGACTAGCGGGAATCAAGAGACCCAGTACTTC; CDR3aa: CASSSGTSGNQETQYF